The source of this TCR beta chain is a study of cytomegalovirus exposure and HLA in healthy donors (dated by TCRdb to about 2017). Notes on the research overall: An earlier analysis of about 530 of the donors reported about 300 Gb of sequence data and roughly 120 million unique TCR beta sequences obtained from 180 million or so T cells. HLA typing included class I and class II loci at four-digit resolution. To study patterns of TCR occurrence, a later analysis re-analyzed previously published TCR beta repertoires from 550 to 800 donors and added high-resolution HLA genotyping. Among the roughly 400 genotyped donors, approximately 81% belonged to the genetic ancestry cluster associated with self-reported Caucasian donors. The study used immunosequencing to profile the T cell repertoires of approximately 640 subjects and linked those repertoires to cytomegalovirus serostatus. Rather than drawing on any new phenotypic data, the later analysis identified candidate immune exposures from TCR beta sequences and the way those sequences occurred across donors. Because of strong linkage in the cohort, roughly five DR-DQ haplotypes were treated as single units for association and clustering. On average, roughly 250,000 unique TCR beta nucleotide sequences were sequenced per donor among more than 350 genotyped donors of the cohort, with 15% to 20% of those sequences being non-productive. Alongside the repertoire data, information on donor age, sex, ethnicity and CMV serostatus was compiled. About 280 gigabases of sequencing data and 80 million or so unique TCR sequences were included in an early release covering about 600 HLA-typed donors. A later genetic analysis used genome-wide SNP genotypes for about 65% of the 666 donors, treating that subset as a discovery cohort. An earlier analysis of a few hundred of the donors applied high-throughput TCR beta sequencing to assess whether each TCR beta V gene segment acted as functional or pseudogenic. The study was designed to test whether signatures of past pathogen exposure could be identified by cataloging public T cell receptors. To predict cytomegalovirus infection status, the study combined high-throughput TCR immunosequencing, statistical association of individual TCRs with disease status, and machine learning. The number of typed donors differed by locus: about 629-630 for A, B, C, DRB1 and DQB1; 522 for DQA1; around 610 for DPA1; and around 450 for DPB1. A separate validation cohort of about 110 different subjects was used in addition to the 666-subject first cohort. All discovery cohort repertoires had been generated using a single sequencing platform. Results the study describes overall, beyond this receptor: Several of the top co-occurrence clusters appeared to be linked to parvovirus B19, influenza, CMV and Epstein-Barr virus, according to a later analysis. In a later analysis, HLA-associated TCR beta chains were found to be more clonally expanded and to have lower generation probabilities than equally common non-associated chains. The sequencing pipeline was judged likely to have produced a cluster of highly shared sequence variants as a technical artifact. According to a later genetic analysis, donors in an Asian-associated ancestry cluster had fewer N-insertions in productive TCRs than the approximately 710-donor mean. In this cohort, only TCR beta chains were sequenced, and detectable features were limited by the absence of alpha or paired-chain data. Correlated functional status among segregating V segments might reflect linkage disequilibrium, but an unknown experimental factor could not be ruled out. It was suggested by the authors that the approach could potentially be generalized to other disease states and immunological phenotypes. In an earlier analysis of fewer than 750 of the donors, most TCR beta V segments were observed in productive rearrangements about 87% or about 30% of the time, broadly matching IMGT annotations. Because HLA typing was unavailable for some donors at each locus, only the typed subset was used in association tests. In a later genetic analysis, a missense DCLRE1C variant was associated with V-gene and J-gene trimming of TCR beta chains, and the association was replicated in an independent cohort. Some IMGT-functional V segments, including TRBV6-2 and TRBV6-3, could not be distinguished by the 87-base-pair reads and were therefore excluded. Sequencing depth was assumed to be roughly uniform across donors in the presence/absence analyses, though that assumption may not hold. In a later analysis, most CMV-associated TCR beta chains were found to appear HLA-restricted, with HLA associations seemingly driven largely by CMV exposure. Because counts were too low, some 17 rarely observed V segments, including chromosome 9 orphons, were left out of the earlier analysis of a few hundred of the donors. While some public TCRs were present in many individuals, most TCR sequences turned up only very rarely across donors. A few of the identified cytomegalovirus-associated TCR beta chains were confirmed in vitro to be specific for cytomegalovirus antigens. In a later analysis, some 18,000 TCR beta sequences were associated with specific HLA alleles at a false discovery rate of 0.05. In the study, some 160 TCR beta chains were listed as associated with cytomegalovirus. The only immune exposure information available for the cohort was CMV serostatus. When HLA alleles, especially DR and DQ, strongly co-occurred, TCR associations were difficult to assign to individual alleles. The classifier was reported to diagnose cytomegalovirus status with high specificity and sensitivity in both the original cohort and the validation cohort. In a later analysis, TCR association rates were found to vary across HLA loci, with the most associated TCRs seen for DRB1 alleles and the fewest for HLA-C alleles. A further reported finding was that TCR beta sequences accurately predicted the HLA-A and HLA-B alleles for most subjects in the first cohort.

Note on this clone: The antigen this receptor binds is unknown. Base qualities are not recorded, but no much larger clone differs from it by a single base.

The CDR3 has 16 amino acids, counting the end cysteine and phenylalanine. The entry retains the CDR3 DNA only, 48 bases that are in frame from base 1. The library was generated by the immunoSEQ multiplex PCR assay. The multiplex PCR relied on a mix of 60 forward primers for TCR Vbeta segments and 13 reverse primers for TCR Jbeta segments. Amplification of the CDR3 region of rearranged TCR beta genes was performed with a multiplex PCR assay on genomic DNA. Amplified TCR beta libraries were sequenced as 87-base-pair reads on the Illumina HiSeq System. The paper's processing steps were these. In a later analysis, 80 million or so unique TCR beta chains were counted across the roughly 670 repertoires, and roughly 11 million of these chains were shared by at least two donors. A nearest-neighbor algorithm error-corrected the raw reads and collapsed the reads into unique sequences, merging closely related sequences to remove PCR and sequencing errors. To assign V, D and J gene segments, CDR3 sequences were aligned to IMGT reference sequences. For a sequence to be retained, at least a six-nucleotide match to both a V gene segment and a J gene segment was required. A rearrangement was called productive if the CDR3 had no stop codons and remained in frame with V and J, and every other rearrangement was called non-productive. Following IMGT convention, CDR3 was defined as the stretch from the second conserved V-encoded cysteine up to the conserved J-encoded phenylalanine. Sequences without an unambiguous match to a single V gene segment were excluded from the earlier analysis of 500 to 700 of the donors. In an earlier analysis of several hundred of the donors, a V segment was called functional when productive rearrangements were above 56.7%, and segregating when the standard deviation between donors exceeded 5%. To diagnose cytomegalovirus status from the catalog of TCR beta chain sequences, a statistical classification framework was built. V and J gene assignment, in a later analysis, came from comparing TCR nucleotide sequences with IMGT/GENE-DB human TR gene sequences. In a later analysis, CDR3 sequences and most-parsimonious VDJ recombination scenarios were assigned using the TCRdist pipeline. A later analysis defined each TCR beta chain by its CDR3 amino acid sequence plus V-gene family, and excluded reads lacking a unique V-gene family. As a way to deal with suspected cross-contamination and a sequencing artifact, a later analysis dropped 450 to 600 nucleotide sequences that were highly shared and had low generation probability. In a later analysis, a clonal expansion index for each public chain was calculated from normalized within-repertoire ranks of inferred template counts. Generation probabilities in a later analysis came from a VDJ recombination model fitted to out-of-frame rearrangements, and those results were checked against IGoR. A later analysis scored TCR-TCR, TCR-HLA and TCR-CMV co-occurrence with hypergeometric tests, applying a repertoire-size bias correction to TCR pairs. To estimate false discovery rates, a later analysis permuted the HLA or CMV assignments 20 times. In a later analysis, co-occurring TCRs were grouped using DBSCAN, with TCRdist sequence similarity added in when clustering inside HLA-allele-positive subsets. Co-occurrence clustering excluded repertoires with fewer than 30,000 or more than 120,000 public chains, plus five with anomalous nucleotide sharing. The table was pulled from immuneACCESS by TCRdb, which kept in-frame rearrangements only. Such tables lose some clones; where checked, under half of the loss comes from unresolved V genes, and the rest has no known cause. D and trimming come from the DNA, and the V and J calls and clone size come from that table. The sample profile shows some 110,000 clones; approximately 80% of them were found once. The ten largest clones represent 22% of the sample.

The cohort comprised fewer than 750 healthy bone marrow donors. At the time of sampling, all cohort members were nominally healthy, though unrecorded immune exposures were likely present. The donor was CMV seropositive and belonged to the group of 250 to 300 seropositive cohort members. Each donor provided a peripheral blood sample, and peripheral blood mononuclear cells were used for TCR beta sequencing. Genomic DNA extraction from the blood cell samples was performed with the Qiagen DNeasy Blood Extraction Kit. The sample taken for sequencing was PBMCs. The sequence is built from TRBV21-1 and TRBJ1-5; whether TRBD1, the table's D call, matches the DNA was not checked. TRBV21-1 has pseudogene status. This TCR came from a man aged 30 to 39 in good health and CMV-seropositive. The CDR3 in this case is CASSPPTRSKGQPQHF. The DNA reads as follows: TGTGCCAGCAGCCCCCCGACAAGATCCAAGGGGCAGCCCCAGCATTTT.